The next 21 T cell receptor beta chains were all read from a single sample in a study of cytomegalovirus exposure and HLA in healthy donors. Amplification used 60 Vbeta primers and 13 Jbeta primers. Sequencing was performed with immunoSEQ multiplex PCR; in TCRdb, only in-frame clones are kept and a portion is missing. The top ten hold approximately 2% of the sample, which has fewer than 250,000 clones, roughly 86% seen once. Sample: PBMCs. The source of these receptors is a woman between 18 and 29 years old in good health and CMV-seronegative.

This chain joins TRBV5-1 and TRBJ2-7; 12 nucleotides line up with TRBD2. This CDR3 has 17 amino acids. In germline, CDR1 is SGHRS, CDR2 YFSETQ. V shed 2 bases and J 4 bases; nucleotides not matched to a gene: 10. The CDR3 sequence is CASSFLSLAGGSYEQYF. The DNA of the CDR3 is TGCGCCAGCAGCTTTCTCTCACTAGCGGGAGGTTCATACGAGCAGTACTTC.

The rearrangement links TRBV10-3 to TRBJ2-1; TRBD2 is a possible D gene (5 bases). The germline gives CDR1 ENHRY, CDR2 SYGVKD. The CDR3 runs 13 residues. Trimming took off 5 bases at V and 8 bases at J, with 13 bases between the two ends. CDR3 amino acids: CAISPAAADEQFF. The CDR3 DNA follows: TGTGCCATCAGTCCGGCCGCAGCGGATGAGCAGTTCTTC.

V is TRBV6-1 and J is TRBJ1-5, with no clear D. The CDR3 has 14 residues. The V gene's germline CDR1 is MNHNS and CDR2 SASEGT. The V end was cut by 8 bases, the J end by 0 bases, with 11 bases between. In DNA, the CDR3 is TGTGCCAGCGGGCCGGGAGATAGCAATCAGCCCCAGCATTTT. This encodes CASGPGDSNQPQHF.

Concerning this clone itself: The junction departs from germline at one end; a sequencing error may be responsible. The CDR3 spells CASSQAGGREQYF. The CDR3 DNA sequence: TGCGCCAGCAGTCAAGCGGGGGGGCGCGAGCAGTACTTC. This chain links TRBV4-1 with TRBJ2-7, with 10 bases lining up with TRBD2. Germline V CDR1 and CDR2: MGHRA, YSYEKL. The CDR3 contains 13 residues.

V and J are TRBV5-1 and TRBJ2-2; D is perhaps TRBD1 (6 bases). V was clipped by 1 base and J by 6 bases, with 13 bases between them. Germline V lookup: CDR1 SGHRS, CDR2 YFSETQ. This CDR3 contains 15 residues. The CDR3 DNA follows: TGCGCCAGCAGCTTGCGGGACACTACCCCCGGGGAGCTGTTTTTT. It yields the protein CASSLRDTTPGELFF. Based on the CDR3 plus reference TRBV5-1 and TRBJ2-2, the full variable domain is KAGVTQTPRYLIKTRGQQVTLSCSPISGHRSVSWYQQTPGQGLQFLFEYFSETQRNKGNFPGRFSGRQFSNSRSEMNVSTLELGDSALYLCASSLRDTTPGELFFGEGSRLTVL.

V is TRBV4-1 and J is TRBJ2-3, with TRBD2 matching over 7 bases. CDR3 length equals 18 residues. Germline V gene lookup returns CDR1 MGHRA and CDR2 YSYEKL. Germline trimming cut 1 base from V and 5 bases from J; bases unmatched to any gene: 15. The CDR3 region is CASSQGIAFGGSKDTQYF. The CDR3 region has the DNA TGCGCCAGCAGCCAAGGAATAGCTTTTGGCGGGAGTAAAGATACGCAGTATTTT.

V gene TRBV11-2 combines with J gene TRBJ1-2; D call uncertain. There are 12 residues in the CDR3. Looked up from germline, CDR1 is SGHAT and CDR2 is FQNNGV. Trimming removed 3 bases from V and 7 bases from J, with 9 bases in between. CDR3 loop: CASSFEGSGYTF. DNA for the CDR3: TGTGCCAGCAGCTTTGAGGGATCTGGCTACACCTTC. Together with reference TRBV11-2 and TRBJ1-2, the CDR3 gives the full variable domain: EAGVAQSPRYKIIEKRQSVAFWCNPISGHATLYWYQQILGQGPKLLIQFQNNGVVDDSQLPKDRFSAERLKGVDSTLKIQPAKLEDSAVYLCASSFEGSGYTFGSGTRLTVV.

There are a few counts of this clone. This chain uses TRBV6-7 with TRBJ2-7; 8 bases match TRBD1. TRBV6-7 is an ORF, and what it does is uncertain. The CDR3 has 14 residues. V lost 4 bases, J lost 2 bases, and 4 bases stayed unmatched. The CDR3 DNA reads TGTGCCAGCAGTTCGTTACAGGGGGCCTACGAGCAGTACTTC. Its translation is CASSSLQGAYEQYF.

This chain's CDR3 is CASSLARSKTINNSPLHF. As DNA, the CDR3 is TGTGCCAGCAGCTTAGCGAGGAGTAAGACCATTAATAATTCACCCCTCCACTTT. The V gene is TRBV7-8, the J gene TRBJ1-6; unclear D gene. CDR1 SGHVS and CDR2 FQNEAQ come from the germline V gene. Trimming took 0 bases from V and 5 from J, leaving 17 bases between them. CDR3 length: 18 amino acids.

This rearrangement joins TRBV7-2 to TRBJ2-7; tentative D call: TRBD2 (6 bases). The CDR3 loop spans 14 amino acids. V was pared by 4 bases and J by 3 bases, with 13 bases between. CDR1 is SGHTA, CDR2 FQGNSA, per germline. DNA for the CDR3: TGTGCCAGCAGCTCCACGGGTAGCGGCTACGAGCAGTACTTC. This translates into CASSSTGSGYEQYF.

This rearrangement joins TRBV27 to TRBJ2-1, with TRBD2 matching 7 bases. V shed 6 bases and J 8 bases; nucleotides not matched to a gene: 19. CDR1 and CDR2 (germline): MNHEY, SMNVEV (reference sequence). CDR3 length: 17 amino acids. The CDR3 reads CASSLWRKGGPMDEQFF. DNA for the CDR3: TGTGCCAGCAGCCTCTGGAGAAAGGGAGGGCCTATGGATGAGCAGTTCTTC.

The chain links TRBV7-2 to TRBJ1-1; tentative D call: TRBD1 (5 bases). Germline V gene sequence: CDR1 SGHTA, CDR2 FQGNSA. The V end was cut by 2 bases, the J end by 1 base, with 8 bases between. The CDR3 loop spans 14 amino acids. The CDR3 coding sequence is TGTGCCAGCAGCTTAAACAGGAGGAACACTGAAGCTTTCTTT. It specifies CASSLNRRNTEAFF.

The genes are TRBV30 and TRBJ2-5, with D possibly TRBD1 on 5 matching bases. Germline CDR1 GTSNPN, CDR2 SVGIG (reference sequence). V was trimmed by 3 bases and J by 6 bases, leaving 8 bases between them. The CDR3 length is 11 residues. The chain's CDR3 is CAWSREKTQYF. The CDR3 DNA is TGTGCCTGGAGCAGGGAAAAGACCCAGTACTTC.

The rearrangement links TRBV5-8 to TRBJ2-7; weak D call: TRBD1 (6 bases). The CDR3 covers 15 residues. In germline, CDR1 is SGHTS, CDR2 YDEGEE. The V and J ends lost 2 bases and 3 bases respectively, with 15 bases between them. The CDR3: CASSFSGTLDYEQYF. The CDR3 DNA reads TGTGCCAGCAGCTTCTCCGGGACATTAGACTACGAGCAGTACTTC.

V gene TRBV4-3 combines with J gene TRBJ2-1, with 11 bases that match TRBD2. Germline V lookup: CDR1 LGHNA, CDR2 YSLEER. The junction had 10 bases not matched to a gene; V was cut back by 6 bases and J by 6 bases. This CDR3 is 16 amino acids long. In DNA form, the CDR3 reads TGCGCCAGCAGTGGGACTAGCGGAAGGATACGCAATGAGCAGTTCTTC. Amino acids: CASSGTSGRIRNEQFF.

The V gene is TRBV19, the J gene TRBJ2-7, with D possibly matching TRBD2 (6 bases). Germline CDR1 is LNHDA and CDR2 is SQIVND (reference sequence). The CDR3 is 14 residues long. The V and J ends lost 4 bases and 7 bases respectively, with 17 bases between them. CDR3 coding DNA: TGTGCCAGTAGTACTGGGGGGTATGATGTGGAGCAGTACTTC. Translating it yields CASSTGGYDVEQYF.

The chain joins TRBV11-3 to TRBJ1-2, with 10 bases aligning to TRBD1. V was pared by 5 bases and J by 4 bases, with 4 bases of the junction left unmatched. CDR3 length: 14 residues. Germline values: CDR1 SGHNT, CDR2 YENEEA. The CDR3 sequence: CASSPRDRGYGYTF. The CDR3, as DNA: TGTGCCAGCAGCCCCAGGGACAGGGGCTATGGCTACACCTTC.

This clone was detected only a few times. The rearrangement uses TRBV4-2 and TRBJ2-7; tentatively, D is TRBD2 (6 bases). V lost 0 bases and J 0 bases, leaving 9 bases between the germline ends. Germline CDR1 LGHNA, CDR2 YNFKEQ. The CDR3 is 15 amino acids. The CDR3 loop is CASSQDGTPSYEQYF. Here the CDR3 DNA reads TGTGCCAGCAGCCAAGACGGGACTCCCTCCTACGAGCAGTACTTC.

This chain uses TRBV6-1 with TRBJ2-7, with a weak D call TRBD2 (6 bases). The CDR3 has 13 residues. The V gene lost 11 bases and the J gene lost 2 bases, with 16 bases spanning the gap. Germline lookup yields CDR1 MNHNS and CDR2 SASEGT. CDR3 sequence (DNA): TGTGCCTCTGAGGAGGGGAGGACCTACGAGCAGTACTTC. Encoded protein: CASEEGRTYEQYF.

This clone was observed a single time. This chain joins TRBV10-3 and TRBJ2-7; 7 bases agree with TRBD2. The germline CDR1 and CDR2 sequences are ENHRY and SYGVKD. V dropped 8 bases and J dropped 5; count of bases not matched to a gene: 9. CDR3 length equals 13 residues. DNA for the CDR3: TGTGCCATCCTAGGTACTAGCGTCGACGAGCAGTACTTC. Translated: CAILGTSVDEQYF.

This chain links TRBV12-5 with TRBJ2-3, with TRBD1 identical over 7 bases. In germline, CDR1 is LGHNT, CDR2 FRNRAP. V gave up 6 bases and J gave up 5 bases; unmatched junction bases: 5. CDR3 length equals 13 residues. The CDR3: CASGLQGRDTQYF. CDR3 nucleotide sequence: TGTGCTAGTGGACTACAGGGGAGAGATACGCAGTATTTT.